Listed here is a single T cell receptor beta chain. What it recognizes is unknown. The entry originates in a study of T and B cells in COVID-19 patients. Across the study: COVID-19 patients gave peripheral blood either during active infection or after recovery.

Multiplex PCR with BIOMED2 TRB-A/B primer pools amplified TRB rearrangements. TCRdb reprocessed the multiplex PCR reads via MiXCR and lists one record per CDR3 protein. This sample has roughly 15,000 distinct CDR3 sequences, with 28% found just once. TRB was amplified from about 250-500 ng of blood genomic DNA. Study-level findings and limits: Patients with COVID-19 reportedly showed strongly skewed T cell receptor beta variable and joining gene usage.

The junction had 3 bases not matched to a gene; V was cut back by 3 bases and J by 1 base. CDR1 and CDR2 from the germline V gene are DFQATT and SNEGSKA (reference sequence). CDR3 length: 14 amino acids. V and J are TRBV20-1 and TRBJ2-3, with 8 bases fitting TRBD2. The sequenced sample consisted of blood. This receptor was taken from a human donor who had recovered from COVID-19. CDR3 sequence: CSASPGGRTDTQYF. CDR3 nucleotides: TGCAGTGCTAGCCCGGGGGGGCGCACAGATACGCAGTATTTT.